The entry below gives a single T cell receptor (beta chain) sequence along with its context. The entry originates in a study of T cells after yellow fever vaccination. Trimming removed 3 bases at V and 4 bases at J, with 12 bases between. The CDR3 totals 14 residues. Germline lookup yields CDR1 MNHEY and CDR2 SVGEGT. A single record per CDR3 protein comes from TCRdb applying MiXCR to the 5' RACE reads. Of 170,000 or so distinct CDR3 sequences listed, 7% to 10% are singletons. The sequencing here drew on CD8+ T cells sorted from PBMCs, taken 45 days after the yellow fever booster vaccination. V and J are TRBV6-2 or TRBV6-3 and TRBJ1-1; TRBD1 is a possible D gene (6 bases). The sequence came from a man aged 18 to 35 who received the YFV17D yellow fever vaccine. The CDR3 loop is CASSYLGGGTEAFF. Written as DNA, the CDR3 is TGTGCCAGCAGTTATCTGGGGGGCGGCACTGAAGCTTTCTTT.